The T cell receptor beta chain under discussion was sequenced for a study of T cells in Graves' hyperthyroidism and ophthalmopathy. Amplified TCR beta CDR3 regions came from RNA transcripts. In the first-round RT-PCR of the TCR CDR3, the HTBI primer set was used. TCRdb reprocessed the multiplex PCR reads via MiXCR and lists one record per CDR3 protein. The sample carries roughly 300,000 distinct CDR3 sequences, roughly 20% recorded once. Diagnosis rested on symptoms, serum thyroxine and TRAb, thyroid ultrasound, and orbital computed tomography. Trimming cost V 1 base and J 8 bases; bases outside gene matches: 11. The CDR3 has 16 amino acids. Germline V gives CDR1 SGHRS, CDR2 YFSETQ.

This rearrangement joins TRBV5-1 to TRBJ2-1, with TRBD2 matching over 8 bases. The receptor comes from a woman aged 50 to 65 with Graves' hyperthyroidism. Sequencing was carried out using blood. CDR3 sequence reads: CASSLTAGVSRYEQFF. CDR3 nucleotides: TGCGCCAGCAGCTTGACAGCGGGAGTTAGCCGCTATGAGCAGTTCTTC.